What follows are 9 T cell receptor beta chains derived from one specimen sequenced in a study of T cells in Graves' hyperthyroidism and ophthalmopathy. Regions amplified from RNA transcripts were the TCR beta CDR3 regions. During a first-round RT-PCR of the TCR CDR3, the HTBI primer set was used. TCRdb used MiXCR to reprocess the multiplex PCR reads, holding one entry per CDR3 protein. The sample yields hundreds of thousands of distinct CDR3 sequences, around 14% seen once. The sequenced material came from blood. The receptors here all came from a woman between 18 and 30 years old with Graves' hyperthyroidism.

V and J are TRBV2 and TRBJ2-1; 12 nucleotides match TRBD2. The length of the CDR3 is 16 residues. The J segment lost 7 bases and the V segment lost 6 bases, leaving 10 bases of the junction unmatched. The germline CDR1 and CDR2 sequences are SNHLY and FYNNEI. CDR3 sequence (DNA): TGTGCCAGCAGGGCAGTCGGGACTAGCGGGCAAAATGAGCAGTTCTTC. Translating gives CASRAVGTSGQNEQFF.

This clonotype appeared many times. This chain links TRBV2 with TRBJ1-2; possible D gene TRBD1, 5 bases. Trimming left V 7 bases short and J 2 bases short, with 14 bases between. CDR1 and CDR2 from the germline V gene are SNHLY and FYNNEI. This CDR3 region has 14 residues. CDR3 DNA: TGTGCCAGCAAGGCCCCAGGGTCCAACTATGGCTACACCTTC. Its translation is CASKAPGSNYGYTF.

This clonotype showed up just once. Written as DNA, the CDR3 is TGTGCCAGCAGTGAATCCCGGCTCTCTGGGGCCAACGTCCTGACTTTC. Translating it yields CASSESRLSGANVLTF. The genes are TRBV25-1 and TRBJ2-6; D gene ambiguous. Trimming removed 1 base at V and 0 bases at J, with 7 bases between. The CDR3 runs 16 residues. The germline V gene has CDR1 MGHDK and CDR2 SYGVNS.

The V call is TRBV11-3, the J call TRBJ2-7; D may correspond to TRBD1 or TRBD2 (7 bases each). V was shortened by 6 bases and J by 0 bases, with 21 bases between the two germline ends. The CDR3 totals 17 residues. CDR1 and CDR2 (germline): SGHNT, YENEEA. DNA of the CDR3: TGTGCCAGCAGGCGGGGAGGGGGCGAGGTTATCTCCTACGAGCAGTACTTC. This gives the protein CASRRGGGEVISYEQYF. Drawing the rest from reference TRBV11-3 and TRBJ2-7, the complete variable domain is EAGVVQSPRYKIIEKKQPVAFWCNPISGHNTLYWYLQNLGQGPELLIRYENEEAVDDSQLPKDRFSAERLKGVDSTLKIQPAELGDSAVYLCASRRGGGEVISYEQYFGPGTRLTVT.

This clonotype has just a few counts. This chain uses TRBV20-1 with TRBJ2-1; 8 nucleotides agree with TRBD1. Germline V gene lookup returns CDR1 DFQATT and CDR2 SNEGSKA (reference sequence). The V and J ends lost 2 bases and 12 bases, in that order; junction bases with no gene match: 12. The CDR3 is 14 amino acids. The CDR3 DNA is TGCAGTGCTAGACTGACAGGGGCCGTTCGGGGGCAGTTCTTC. It translates to CSARLTGAVRGQFF.

This clonotype was seen at least ten times. V usage is TRBV3-1 and J usage is TRBJ1-2; the D gene is possibly TRBD1 (5 bases). CDR3 length: 18 amino acids. Germline CDR1 reads LGHDT; CDR2 reads YNNKEL (reference sequence). Trimming stripped 4 bases from V and 0 bases from J, with 21 bases between. In DNA form, the CDR3 reads TGTGCCAGCAGCCCTAGGGGAGACTCGAGGGCGACTAACTATGGCTACACCTTC. Protein: CASSPRGDSRATNYGYTF.

This clonotype showed up many times. The V gene is TRBV18, the J gene TRBJ1-4; D remains unclear. Trimming shortened V by 2 bases and J by 7 bases, and 5 bases separated the two germline ends. Germline CDR1 is KGHSH and CDR2 is LQKENI. The CDR3 is 12 residues long. The CDR3 bases are TGTGCCAGCTCACCAGACCTTGAAAAACTGTTTTTT. Protein product: CASSPDLEKLFF.

This clonotype was observed many times. V is TRBV28 and J is TRBJ1-5; D not resolved. Germline V gene data show CDR1 as MDHEN and CDR2 as SYDVKM. The CDR3 is 19 amino acids. V was pared by 3 bases and J by 0 bases, with 21 bases between. CDR3 sequence reads: CASSLFFGFEGFSNQPQHF. CDR3 DNA sequence: TGTGCCAGCAGTTTGTTTTTTGGGTTCGAGGGATTTAGCAATCAGCCCCAGCATTTT.

This clonotype was counted at least ten times. The chain employs TRBV2 and TRBJ2-1; 11 nucleotides line up with TRBD2. Germline values: CDR1 SNHLY, CDR2 FYNNEI. This CDR3 contains 16 residues. V was clipped by 6 bases and J by 4 bases; unmatched bases: 8. CDR3 amino acids: CASRAHGTSGYNEQFF. In nucleotides, the CDR3 is TGTGCCAGCAGGGCACACGGGACTAGCGGTTACAATGAGCAGTTCTTC.